This T cell receptor beta chain was identified in a study of blood T cell repertoires in COVID-19. Study background: PBMCs, B-cell-depleted T cells, or T cells were the source of the cDNA or gDNA that made up the material.

Authors' methods: Reference gene primer amplification gave nucleated cell count estimates. The protocol was immunoSEQ multiplex PCR, while the TCRdb copy is restricted to in-frame clones and leaves out a portion. That table is the source of V, J and clone size, and D and trimming were worked out from the DNA. The sample consists of about 370,000 clones, roughly nine tenths of them appearing once. Germline V lookup: CDR1 SEHNR, CDR2 FQNEAQ (reference sequence). Trimming left V 5 bases short and J 3 bases short, with 8 bases between. This CDR3 has 13 amino acids. Participants spanned ages about 18 to 100 years and resided in about 24 US areas. Assignment of participants to cohorts was predicated upon participant-reported clinical history.

Input material: PBMCs or T cells enriched from blood (not recorded which). The rearrangement joins TRBV7-9 to TRBJ1-5; D is unresolved. This clonotype originated in a man younger than 35 who had recovered from COVID-19. The DNA for the CDR3 is TGTGCCAGCAGCAGAGGAGACAATCAGCCCCAGCATTTT. Its translation is CASSRGDNQPQHF.